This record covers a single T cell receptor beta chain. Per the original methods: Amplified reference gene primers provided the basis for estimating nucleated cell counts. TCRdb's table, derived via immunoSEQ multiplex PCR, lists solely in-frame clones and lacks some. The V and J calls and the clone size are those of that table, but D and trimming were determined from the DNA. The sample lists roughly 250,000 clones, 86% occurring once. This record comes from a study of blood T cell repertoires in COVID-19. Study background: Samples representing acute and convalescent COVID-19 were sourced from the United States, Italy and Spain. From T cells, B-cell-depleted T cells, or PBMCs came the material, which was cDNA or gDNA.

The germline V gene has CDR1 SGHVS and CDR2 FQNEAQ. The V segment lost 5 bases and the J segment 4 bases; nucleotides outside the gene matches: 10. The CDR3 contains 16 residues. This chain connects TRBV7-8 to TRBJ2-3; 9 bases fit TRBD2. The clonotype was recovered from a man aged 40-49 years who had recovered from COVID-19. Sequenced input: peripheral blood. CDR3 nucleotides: TGTGCCAGCAGCACTAACCGCGGGGGGGCTTCAGATACGCAGTATTTT. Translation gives CASSTNRGGASDTQYF. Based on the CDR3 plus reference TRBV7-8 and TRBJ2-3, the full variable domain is GAGVSQSPRYKVAKRGQDVALRCDPISGHVSLFWYQQALGQGPEFLTYFQNEAQLDKSGLPSDRFFAERPEGSVSTLKIQRTQQEDSAVYLCASSTNRGGASDTQYFGPGTRLTVL.